This T cell receptor (beta chain) was identified in a study of Ad26.COV2.S vaccination and SARS-CoV-2 variants. On the study more broadly: Donor was assigned to the Ad26.COV2.S arm of trial COV1001. Overall study findings and caveats: Participants in the vaccine arm had higher spike-specific TCR breadth; placebo recipients had lower. The authors reported substantial breadth in spike-specific CD8+ and CD4+ T cell responses after vaccination.

CDR1 is KGHSH, CDR2 LQKENI, per germline. Trimming removed 1 base at V and 6 bases at J, with 12 bases between. The CDR3 is 14 residues long. This sample's treatment: over 15 received Ad26.COV2.S at low or high dose, single or two shots; about 5 received placebo; per-sample allocation not given. The study sampled participants on day 63 after the first vaccine or placebo injection. Method: immunoSEQ multiplex PCR; TCRdb's copy keeps in-frame clones and lacks some. This sample has 350,000 to 550,000 clones; approximately 92% occur once, and the top ten carry around 2.6%. A word on this clone: No antigen is known for it.

The sample in question was peripheral blood, obtained in a trial of Ad26.COV2.S vaccine versus placebo. V is TRBV18 and J is TRBJ1-2; a possible D gene is TRBD1 (5 bases). The TCR was taken from a person between 18 and 60 years old who received the Ad26.COV2.S COVID-19 vaccine or a placebo. CDR3 amino acids: CASSPQSGIDGYTF. Here the CDR3 DNA reads TGTGCCAGCTCACCACAGTCAGGGATTGATGGCTACACCTTC.